Below, 8 T cell receptor beta chains from the same sample are listed, as sequenced in a study of CD8+ T cells in alopecia areata. It was cDNA, reverse transcribed from extracted RNA, that served as the sequencing template. TCRdb's copy holds only in-frame clones and misses some; the assay was immunoSEQ multiplex PCR. This table has 130,000 to 150,000 clones, approximately 85% appearing once. Treatment reported: oral pan-JAK inhibitor, 5-10 mg twice daily. The specimen was CD8+ T cells sorted from blood, collected at week 4, from a patient treated with tofacitinib. The receptors originated from a human donor with alopecia areata.

The rearrangement joins TRBV5-1 to TRBJ2-2; D is uncertain. Trimming cost V 1 base and J 5 bases, with 9 bases left between them. The CDR3 length is 14 residues. CDR1 SGHRS and CDR2 YFSETQ come from the germline V gene. In DNA form, the CDR3 reads TGCGCCAGCAGCTTGATTTCGGGTACCGGGGAGCTGTTTTTT. Protein: CASSLISGTGELFF. Looking up the rest from reference TRBV5-1 and TRBJ2-2 gives the full variable domain: KAGVTQTPRYLIKTRGQQVTLSCSPISGHRSVSWYQQTPGQGLQFLFEYFSETQRNKGNFPGRFSGRQFSNSRSEMNVSTLELGDSALYLCASSLISGTGELFFGEGSRLTVL.

This clone was counted between two and nine times. The chain combines TRBV29-1 with TRBJ2-1, with D hard to call. The germline CDR1 and CDR2 sequences are SQVTM and ANQGSEA. With 7 bases removed from V and 11 bases from J, the gap between germline ends came to 9 bases. This CDR3 contains 9 residues. CDR3 protein: CSDNRKQFF. CDR3 nucleotides: TGCAGCGATAACCGAAAGCAGTTCTTC.

The count of this clone is one. The chain links TRBV27 to TRBJ2-1; D is perhaps TRBD1 (5 bases). V lost 9 bases to trimming and J lost 9 bases, with 27 bases between them. This CDR3 region has 16 residues. Germline V CDR1 and CDR2: MNHEY, SMNVEV (reference sequence). The CDR3 is CASRLVQASGSGEQFF. In DNA form, the CDR3 reads TGTGCCAGTCGCCTGGTCCAAGCGTCAGGGTCCGGTGAGCAGTTCTTC.

The gene calls are TRBV7-9 and TRBJ1-5, with TRBD1 as a possible D gene (6 bases). With 6 bases removed from V and 4 bases from J, the gap between germline ends came to 13 bases. The CDR3 is made up of 14 amino acids. Germline V gene lookup returns CDR1 SEHNR and CDR2 FQNEAQ (reference sequence). For the CDR3, the DNA is TGTGCCAGCAGTCCCGAAGGGGGGAATCAGCCCCAGCATTTT. Its protein product is CASSPEGGNQPQHF.

The CDR3 DNA reads as TGCAGCGACGCCGGGACAGGGACCGCCACTGAAGCTTTCTTT. This translates into CSDAGTGTATEAFF. V is TRBV29-1 and J is TRBJ1-1, with 9 nucleotides matching TRBD1. Germline CDR1 and CDR2: SQVTM and ANQGSEA. The CDR3 loop spans 14 amino acids. The trim removed 7 bases at V and 4 bases at J, leaving 10 bases unmatched. Combining the CDR3 with reference TRBV29-1 and TRBJ1-1 gives the whole variable domain SAVISQKPSRDICQRGTSLTIQCQVDSQVTMMFWYRQQPGQSLTLIATANQGSEATYESGFVIDKFPISRPNLTFSTLTVSNMSPEDSSIYLCSDAGTGTATEAFFGQGTRLTVV.

The chain has TRBV7-9 and TRBJ1-1; D might be TRBD1 (5 bases). The V end was cut by 6 bases, the J end by 5 bases, with 10 bases between. Germline V gene data show CDR1 as SEHNR and CDR2 as FQNEAQ (reference sequence). This CDR3 has 12 amino acids. The CDR3 here is CASRPGGTEAFF. CDR3 bases: TGTGCCAGCAGACCGGGGGGTACTGAAGCTTTCTTT.

The rearrangement uses TRBV19 and TRBJ2-7, with D possibly TRBD1 on 5 matching bases. V shed 2 bases and J shed 1 base, with 12 bases lying between them. The CDR3 has 15 amino acids. Germline lookup yields CDR1 LNHDA and CDR2 SQIVND (reference sequence). CDR3 nucleotide sequence: TGTGCCAGTAGTATAAGCGACAGCAATTCCTACGAGCAGTACTTC. As protein: CASSISDSNSYEQYF.

Remarks on this clone: A read error may account for a junction end that differs from germline. The gene calls are TRBV7-9 and TRBJ1-6, with a weak D call TRBD1 (6 bases). The CDR3 is made up of 17 amino acids. Germline-derived CDR1 and CDR2 are SEHNR and FQNEAQ (reference sequence). The CDR3 bases are TGCGCCAGCAGCCAAGAAGGGGGGCTGTTCTATAATTCACCCCTCCACTTT. Translation: CASSQEGGLFYNSPLHF.